This TCR beta chain emerged from a study of shared clonotypes between healthy human individuals. Note on this clone: What it binds is not known. A read error likely explains this, since a far larger clone differs by one base. The sample has other DNA sequences that encode this CDR3 too.

Ten immunoSEQ deep assay plates were used to sequence the DNA of unsorted PBMCs. The table came from immunoSEQ multiplex PCR; TCRdb's copy has only in-frame clones and leaves some out. The sample consists of about 490,000 clones, over 65% of them appearing once. Notes on the study in general: An anticipated effect of sequencing depth on clonotype sharing among donors was recognized.

Tens of millions of PBMCs were counted before genomic DNA extraction. Material for sequencing was PBMCs. The origin of this receptor is a woman aged 40-49 years in good health. Some clones in this sample may be carry-over from other donors' samples.

Here the CDR3 reads CASSQVAYYEQYF. CDR3 coding DNA: TGCGCTAGCAGCCAAGTAGCTTACTACGAGCAGTACTTC. The chain combines TRBV4-1 with TRBJ2-7, with D hard to call. Germline V CDR1 and CDR2: MGHRA, YSYEKL. This CDR3 comprises 13 residues.